This T cell receptor (beta chain) was retrieved from a study of CXCR3-negative and CXCR3-positive naive CD8 T cells. Concerning this clonotype: What it recognizes is unknown.

Each TRB cDNA library was prepared by 5' RACE (with UMI labels). From the 5' RACE reads, TCRdb lists one entry per CDR3 protein and no DNA. The sample holds around 63,000 distinct CDR3 sequences. CDR3 size: 13 residues. Per germline, CDR1 SGHDT and CDR2 YYEEEE. Study findings and constraints: CXCR3-positive naive cells had TRB CDR3s that were more hydrophobic than CXCR3-negative naive cells had. High diversity, comparable across both naive subsets, contrasted with much lower diversity in memory CD8+ cells.

The sequencing sample was made of naive CXCR3+ CD8+ T cells from blood. This sample's subset: CD45RO-CCR7+CD27+CD95- naive CD8+ T cells expressing CXCR3 (TNR3+). The rearrangement uses TRBV5-6 and TRBJ2-7. This clonotype originated in a human donor in good health. Some clones in this sample may be carry-over from other donors' samples. CDR3 in amino acids: CASSSGQLYEQYF.